This note documents a single T cell receptor beta chain sequence. Antigen unknown. The sequencing template was cDNA reverse transcribed from extracted RNA. Assay: immunoSEQ multiplex PCR; the TCRdb copy retains only in-frame clones and omits some. Here the sample spans fewer than 10,000 clones, 67% being singletons. Germline V gene sequence: CDR1 SEHNR, CDR2 FQNEAQ (reference sequence). V was clipped by 3 bases and J by 7 bases, with 15 bases between them. The CDR3 length is 14 residues. This sample was included in a study of CD8+ T cells in alopecia areata. For the study at large: It was 6 to 18 months of tofacitinib, and then there were 6 months off drug. Study observations and caveats: Scalp lesions, especially in alopecia totalis/universalis, had higher clonality than normal scalp. Patients displayed less clarity in TCR sharing than mice, a finding possibly related to HLA.

It was from alopecia areata patients that lesional scalp punch biopsies and peripheral blood were collected. This chain links TRBV7-9 with TRBJ1-2, with D unresolved. The receptor was derived from a human donor with alopecia areata. Sequenced material: skin. This chain's CDR3 is CASSLRALEGGYTF. CDR3 in DNA: TGTGCCAGCAGCTTGCGGGCCCTGGAAGGTGGCTACACCTTC.